A single sample is the source of the 5 T cell receptor beta chains below, sequenced in a study of cytomegalovirus exposure and HLA in healthy donors. PCR amplification relied on 60 Vbeta primers (plus 13 Jbeta primers). Generated by immunoSEQ multiplex PCR, the TCRdb table keeps only in-frame clones and is missing some. Here the sample spans 150,000 to 200,000 clones, approximately 86% being singletons. The specimen sequenced was PBMCs. These receptor sequences come from a woman aged 18-29 years in good health and CMV-seronegative.

There are a few counts of this clone. The chain couples TRBV19 to TRBJ2-2; a possible D gene is TRBD1 (6 bases). CDR1 is LNHDA and CDR2 is SQIVND in the germline V gene (reference sequence). CDR3 size: 14 residues. V dropped 7 bases and J dropped 1 base, with 10 bases sitting between them. The chain's CDR3 is CASKGVRNTGELFF. CDR3 DNA sequence: TGTGCCAGTAAGGGGGTTAGGAACACCGGGGAGCTGTTTTTT.

The V gene is TRBV9, the J gene TRBJ1-2, with D possibly being TRBD1 (6 bases). The CDR3 extends over 15 amino acids. Trimming removed 4 bases from V and 3 bases from J, with 16 bases in between. From germline, CDR1 is SGDLS and CDR2 YYNGEE. The CDR3 reads CASSTTGRGDYGYTF. The CDR3 nucleotides are TGTGCCAGCAGCACGACAGGTCGAGGGGACTATGGCTACACCTTC.

The chain uses TRBV7-2 and TRBJ1-6; D is possibly TRBD1 (6 bases). V lost 8 bases and J lost 4, with 15 bases in between. The CDR3 length is 15 residues. The germline gives CDR1 SGHTA, CDR2 FQGNSA. The CDR3 nucleotides read TGTGCCAGCCGCAAGGTAGACAGGTATAATTCACCCCTCCACTTT. This gives the protein CASRKVDRYNSPLHF.

V is TRBV28 and J is TRBJ2-7; 7 bases align to TRBD2. CDR3 length: 15 residues. J was trimmed by 2 bases and V by 4 bases; bases with no gene match: 8. Germline assignment: CDR1 MDHEN and CDR2 SYDVKM. The CDR3, as DNA: TGTGCCAGCAGTTCCCGGCGGGGGAATACCTACGAGCAGTACTTC. This encodes CASSSRRGNTYEQYF. The variable domain in full, with the rest retrieved from reference TRBV28 and TRBJ2-7, is DVKVTQSSRYLVKRTGEKVFLECVQDMDHENMFWYRQDPGLGLRLIYFSYDVKMKEKGDIPEGYSVSREKKERFSLILESASTNQTSMYLCASSSRRGNTYEQYFGPGTRLTVT.

Only one count was recorded for this clone. The rearrangement joins TRBV28 to TRBJ2-1; D remains ambiguous. The CDR3 contains 13 residues. Germline assignment: CDR1 MDHEN and CDR2 SYDVKM. V gave up 4 bases and J gave up 9 bases, with 13 bases separating them. CDR3 sequence (DNA): TGTGCCAGCAGTTACCCCCCCCTCAGTGAGCAGTTCTTC. The encoded protein is CASSYPPLSEQFF.